This is a list of T cell receptor beta chains from one sample in a study of human T cells and chemical hapten exposure. TCRdb analysed the RACE reads with MiXCR anew, one entry per CDR3 protein. The table records tens of thousands of distinct CDR3 sequences, 11% of them present only once. Sequenced here: whole blood, sampled in connection with sensitization to the hapten diphenylcyclopropenone (DPC). These receptors were obtained from a woman aged 25-40 years with alopecia areata. Some clones in this sample may be carry-over from other donors' samples. CDR3s include the opening cysteine and the closing phenylalanine or tryptophan. Each record gives: D gene, V gene, CDR3 length, J gene, clone size, CDR3 protein, CDR3 DNA. D genes are given only for firm matches. Size tells how often a clone was seen (once, few, many) or the class of an expanded clone, and some rows leave it out.

-	TRBV2	11	TRBJ2-1	-	CASSEVRWLIF	TGTGCCAGCAGTGAGGTCAGATGGCTAATCTTC
-	TRBV5-4	14	TRBJ2-2	many	CASSSFQTDGELFF	TGTGCCAGCAGCTCGTTCCAGACGGACGGGGAGCTGTTTTTT
-	TRBV6-2/TRBV6-3	14	TRBJ2-2	-	CASSYLENTGELFF	TGTGCCAGCAGTTACCTGGAAAACACCGGGGAGCTGTTTTTT
TRBD1	TRBV4-2	16	TRBJ1-5	few	CASSQDGTDSNQPQHF	TGTGCCAGCAGCCAAGATGGGACAGATAGCAATCAGCCCCAGCATTTT
-	TRBV10-3	13	TRBJ1-6	many	CATRDSYNSPLHF	TGTGCCACCAGGGACTCCTATAATTCACCCCTCCACTTT
TRBD2	TRBV7-9	21	TRBJ2-1	many	CASSHPPLAGITISSYNEQFF	TGTGCCAGCAGCCATCCCCCACTAGCGGGGATCACCATTAGCTCCTACAATGAGCAGTTCTTC
-	TRBV7-2	15	TRBJ1-5	few	CASSLTGRSNQPQHF	TGTGCCAGCAGCTTAACAGGCAGGAGCAATCAGCCCCAGCATTTT
-	TRBV18	14	TRBJ2-3	-	CASSRKGWSDTQYF	TGTGCCAGCTCACGAAAAGGGTGGTCAGATACGCAGTATTTT
-	TRBV20-1	14	TRBJ1-3	-	CSARAPNSGNTIYF	TGCAGTGCTAGAGCTCCCAACTCTGGAAACACCATATATTTT
-	TRBV6-2/TRBV6-3	18	TRBJ2-1	many	CASSYSIELGSSYNEQFF	TGTGCCAGCAGTTACTCGATTGAATTGGGGAGCTCCTACAATGAGCAGTTCTTC
TRBD2	TRBV5-1	16	TRBJ2-7	-	CASSYSLAGASYEQYF	TGCGCCAGCAGCTACTCACTAGCGGGAGCCTCCTACGAGCAGTACTTC
-	TRBV11-2	16	TRBJ2-6	-	CASSLRQVSGANVLTF	TGTGCCAGCAGCTTGCGACAGGTCTCTGGGGCCAACGTCCTGACTTTC
TRBD2	TRBV6-2/TRBV6-3	20	TRBJ2-1	few	CASSYSGTSGIPFLYNEQFF	TGTGCCAGCAGTTACTCCGGGACTAGCGGGATACCTTTTCTTTACAATGAGCAGTTCTTC
-	TRBV28	14	TRBJ2-7	-	CASSVNLVHYEQYF	TGTGCCAGCAGTGTGAACCTCGTCCACTACGAGCAGTACTTC
-	TRBV11-2	13	TRBJ2-3	many	CASSLALRDTQYF	TGTGCCAGCAGCTTAGCTCTTAGGGATACGCAGTATTTT
TRBD1	TRBV9	16	TRBJ2-1	-	CASRRPQGWSYNEQFF	TGTGCCAGCAGAAGACCACAGGGGTGGTCCTACAATGAGCAGTTCTTC
-	TRBV29-1	12	TRBJ2-2	few	CSVAGIKGELFF	TGCAGCGTTGCGGGTATTAAGGGGGAGCTGTTTTTT
TRBD2	TRBV27	13	TRBJ2-1	-	CASSLSTSGGQFF	TGTGCCAGCAGTTTATCAACTAGCGGGGGGCAGTTCTTC
-	TRBV6-5	17	TRBJ1-2	few	CASSYSEDGNLNYGYTF	TGTGCCAGCAGTTACTCGGAAGACGGAAATCTCAACTATGGCTACACCTTC
TRBD1	TRBV29-1	13	TRBJ2-4	few	CSVAGTGGNIQYF	TGCAGCGTGGCCGGGACAGGGGGAAACATTCAGTACTTC
-	TRBV4-3	16	TRBJ2-1	-	CASSQESTLSYNEQFF	TGCGCCAGCAGCCAAGAGTCAACACTATCCTACAATGAGCAGTTCTTC
-	TRBV20-1	13	TRBJ2-5	many	CSARAQLQETQYF	TGCAGTGCTAGGGCACAGCTGCAAGAGACCCAGTACTTC
-	TRBV27	13	TRBJ1-2	many	CASSFSKRGGYTF	TGTGCCAGCAGTTTCTCTAAACGAGGGGGCTACACCTTC
TRBD1	TRBV6-6	15	TRBJ2-7	-	CASSRDRDLNYEQYF	TGTGCCAGCAGTCGCGACAGGGACCTAAACTACGAGCAGTACTTC
-	TRBV21-1	16	TRBJ2-3	-	CASSIRPAPSTDTQYF	TGTGCCAGCAGCATACGACCCGCGCCTAGCACAGATACGCAGTATTTT
-	TRBV6-2/TRBV6-3	16	TRBJ2-1	-	CASSPTDQGSYNEQFF	TGTGCCAGCAGTCCGACCGACCAGGGCTCCTACAATGAGCAGTTCTTC
TRBD1	TRBV29-1	13	TRBJ2-3	few	CSVGQGRTDTQYF	TGCAGCGTTGGACAGGGACGGACAGATACGCAGTATTTT
-	TRBV7-9	12	TRBJ2-7	-	CASSLTPYEQYF	TGTGCCAGCAGCCTAACCCCCTACGAGCAGTACTTC
-	TRBV7-9	16	TRBJ2-2	many	CASSLWQDANTGELFF	TGTGCCAGCAGCTTATGGCAGGACGCGAACACCGGGGAGCTGTTTTTT
-	TRBV27	13	TRBJ1-5	-	CASSPQADQPQHF	TGTGCCAGCAGCCCTCAGGCAGATCAGCCCCAGCATTTT
TRBD2	TRBV28	17	TRBJ2-3	once	CASSLWAGGTSTDTQYF	TGTGCCAGCAGTTTATGGGCGGGAGGCACTAGCACAGATACGCAGTATTTT
-	TRBV20-1	16	TRBJ2-3	few	CSARDLLRDRTDTQYF	TGCAGTGCTAGAGATCTTTTGCGGGATCGCACAGATACGCAGTATTTT
-	TRBV27	14	TRBJ1-1	many	CASSLGGASTEAFF	TGTGCCAGCAGTTTAGGAGGGGCGAGCACTGAAGCTTTCTTT
-	TRBV29-1	17	TRBJ1-6	few	CSVDGQPSRFFNSPLHF	TGCAGCGTTGATGGACAGCCGTCTAGATTTTTTAATTCACCCCTCCACTTT
-	TRBV20-1	14	TRBJ2-7	-	CSARLYQDTYEQYF	TGCAGTGCTCGACTCTACCAAGATACCTACGAGCAGTACTTC
TRBD1	TRBV20-1	12	TRBJ2-7	many	CSAGTEAYEQYF	TGCAGTGCCGGGACAGAAGCCTACGAGCAGTACTTC
TRBD1	TRBV11-1	15	TRBJ2-7	-	CASSLARTGVYEQYF	TGTGCCAGCAGCTTAGCGCGGACAGGGGTCTACGAGCAGTACTTC
-	TRBV4-3	16	TRBJ1-3	many	CASSQAWGGVGNTIYF	TGCGCCAGCAGCCAAGCGTGGGGAGGGGTTGGAAACACCATATATTTT
-	TRBV5-4	14	TRBJ2-7	few	CASSLFETNGEQYF	TGTGCCAGCAGCTTGTTTGAGACGAACGGCGAGCAGTACTTC
-	TRBV11-2	14	TRBJ2-5	many	CASSFFRIQETQYF	TGTGCCAGCAGCTTCTTCCGGATCCAAGAGACCCAGTACTTC
TRBD2	TRBV7-2	15	TRBJ2-7	-	CASSSGLAALYEQYF	TGTGCCAGCAGCTCCGGACTAGCAGCCTTGTACGAGCAGTACTTC
-	TRBV5-1	15	TRBJ1-4	-	CASSLYDPLNEKLFF	TGCGCCAGCAGCTTGTATGACCCGCTTAATGAAAAACTGTTTTTT
TRBD1	TRBV28	15	TRBJ1-6	-	CASSLSGTGGSPLHF	TGTGCCAGCAGTTTATCCGGGACAGGGGGATCACCCCTCCACTTT
TRBD2	TRBV6-5	13	TRBJ2-1	many	CAVTGLAGGLQFF	TGTGCCGTCACTGGACTAGCGGGAGGTTTGCAGTTCTTC
-	TRBV29-1	14	TRBJ1-1	-	CSVLRNSINTEAFF	TGCAGCGTTCTTCGTAACAGTATTAACACTGAAGCTTTCTTT
TRBD1	TRBV27	16	TRBJ1-4	-	CASSLAPTGTNEKLFF	TGTGCCAGCAGTTTAGCACCGACAGGGACTAATGAAAAACTGTTTTTT
-	TRBV9	14	TRBJ1-1	-	CASSSGSLNTEAFF	TGTGCCAGCAGCTCCGGGAGCCTAAACACTGAAGCTTTCTTT
TRBD1	TRBV6-6	16	TRBJ2-5	many	CASSPYGQGVQETQYF	TGTGCCAGCAGCCCTTATGGACAGGGGGTTCAAGAGACCCAGTACTTC
-	TRBV5-5	13	TRBJ2-5	-	CASSWGSQETQYF	TGTGCCAGCAGCTGGGGTTCCCAAGAGACCCAGTACTTC
-	TRBV20-1	11	TRBJ2-3	few	CSARLFYTQYF	TGCAGTGCCCGACTCTTCTATACGCAGTATTTT
TRBD1	TRBV6-2/TRBV6-3	13	TRBJ2-7	-	CASETGIAYEQYF	TGTGCCAGTGAGACAGGGATCGCCTACGAGCAGTACTTC
TRBD2	TRBV29-1	11	TRBJ2-1	many	CSVVASGRQFF	TGCAGCGTTGTTGCTAGCGGGAGGCAGTTCTTC
TRBD2	TRBV2	13	TRBJ2-1	-	CASRTSGRYEQFF	TGTGCCAGCAGGACTAGCGGGAGGTATGAGCAGTTCTTC
TRBD1	TRBV12-3/TRBV12-4	15	TRBJ1-5	-	CASSHRGRRDQPQHF	TGTGCCAGCAGTCACAGGGGGCGAAGGGATCAGCCCCAGCATTTT
-	TRBV20-1	13	TRBJ1-1	many	CSARGGGGTEAFF	TGCAGTGCCAGAGGGGGGGGCGGCACTGAAGCTTTCTTT
-	TRBV14	15	TRBJ2-3	few	CASSQDLAQRDTQYF	TGTGCCAGCAGCCAAGATCTGGCCCAAAGAGATACGCAGTATTTT
-	TRBV5-4	16	TRBJ2-1	few	CASSPRGSAAYNEQFF	TGTGCCAGCAGCCCGAGAGGTAGCGCCGCCTACAATGAGCAGTTCTTC
-	TRBV7-9	14	TRBJ2-7	many	CASSLDDSRYEQYF	TGTGCCAGCAGCTTAGACGACTCGCGCTACGAGCAGTACTTC
-	TRBV28	14	TRBJ1-5	-	CASSSQGFGQPQHF	TGTGCCAGCAGTTCTCAGGGTTTTGGGCAGCCCCAGCATTTT